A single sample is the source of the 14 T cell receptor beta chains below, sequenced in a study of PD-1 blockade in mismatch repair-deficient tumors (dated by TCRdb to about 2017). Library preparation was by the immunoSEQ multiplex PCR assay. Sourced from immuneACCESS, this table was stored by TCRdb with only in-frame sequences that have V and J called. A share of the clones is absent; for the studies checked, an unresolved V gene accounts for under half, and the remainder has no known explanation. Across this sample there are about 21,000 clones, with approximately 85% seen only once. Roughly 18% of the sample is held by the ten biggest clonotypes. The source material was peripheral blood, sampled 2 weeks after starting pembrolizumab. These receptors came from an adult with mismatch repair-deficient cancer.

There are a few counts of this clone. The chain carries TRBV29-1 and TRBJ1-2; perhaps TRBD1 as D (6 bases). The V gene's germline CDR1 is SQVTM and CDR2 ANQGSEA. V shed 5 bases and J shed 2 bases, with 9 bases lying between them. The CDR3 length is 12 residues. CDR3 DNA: TGCAGCGTTTGGACAGAGAACTATGGCTACACCTTC. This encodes CSVWTENYGYTF.

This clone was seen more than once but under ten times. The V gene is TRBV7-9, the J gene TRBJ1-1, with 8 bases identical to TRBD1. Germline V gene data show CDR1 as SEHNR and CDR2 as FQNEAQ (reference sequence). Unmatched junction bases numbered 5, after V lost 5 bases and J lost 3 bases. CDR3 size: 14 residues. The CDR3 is CASSRTGGDTEAFF. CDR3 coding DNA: TGTGCCAGCAGCCGAACAGGGGGGGACACTGAAGCTTTCTTT.

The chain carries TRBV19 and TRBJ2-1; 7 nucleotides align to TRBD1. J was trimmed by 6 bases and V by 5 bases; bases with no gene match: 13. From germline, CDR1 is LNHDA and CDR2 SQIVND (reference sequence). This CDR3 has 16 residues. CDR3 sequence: CASSPRQGSWSNEQFF. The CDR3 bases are TGTGCCAGTAGTCCACGACAGGGATCATGGAGCAATGAGCAGTTCTTC.

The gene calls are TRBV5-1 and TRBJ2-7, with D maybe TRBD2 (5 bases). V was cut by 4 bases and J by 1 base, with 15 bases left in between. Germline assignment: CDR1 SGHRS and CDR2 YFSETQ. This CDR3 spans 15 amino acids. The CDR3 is CASSPIPTISYEQYF. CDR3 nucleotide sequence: TGCGCCAGCAGCCCCATACCGACTATATCCTACGAGCAGTACTTC.

Here the CDR3 reads CASSLITGGPRDTQYF. CDR3 in DNA: TGTGCCAGCAGCTTAATCACGGGAGGGCCGAGAGATACGCAGTATTTT. The rearrangement uses TRBV7-2 and TRBJ2-3, with TRBD2 identical over 8 bases. CDR1 and CDR2 (germline): SGHTA, FQGNSA. V gave up 2 bases and J gave up 5 bases; unmatched junction bases: 9. The CDR3 totals 16 residues.

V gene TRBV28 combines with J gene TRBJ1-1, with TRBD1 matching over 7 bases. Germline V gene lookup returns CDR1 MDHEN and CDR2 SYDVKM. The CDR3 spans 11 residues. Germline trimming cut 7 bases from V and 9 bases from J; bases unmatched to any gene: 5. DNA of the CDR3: TGTGCCAGCATTCAGACAGGGAAAGCTTTCTTT. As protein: CASIQTGKAFF. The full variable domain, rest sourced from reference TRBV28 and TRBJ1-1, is DVKVTQSSRYLVKRTGEKVFLECVQDMDHENMFWYRQDPGLGLRLIYFSYDVKMKEKGDIPEGYSVSREKKERFSLILESASTNQTSMYLCASIQTGKAFFGQGTRLTVV.

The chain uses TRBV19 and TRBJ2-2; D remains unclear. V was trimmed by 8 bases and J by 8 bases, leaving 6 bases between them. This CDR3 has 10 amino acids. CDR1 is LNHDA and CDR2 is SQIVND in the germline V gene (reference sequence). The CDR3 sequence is CASFRGELFF. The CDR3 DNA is TGTGCCAGTTTTCGGGGGGAGCTGTTTTTT.

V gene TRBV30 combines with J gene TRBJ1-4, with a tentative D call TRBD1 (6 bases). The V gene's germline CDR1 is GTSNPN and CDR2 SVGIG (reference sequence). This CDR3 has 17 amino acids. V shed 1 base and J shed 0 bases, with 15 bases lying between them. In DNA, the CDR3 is TGTGCCTGGAGTGCGTCCTATGGGGACACAACTAATGAAAAACTGTTTTTT. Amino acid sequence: CAWSASYGDTTNEKLFF. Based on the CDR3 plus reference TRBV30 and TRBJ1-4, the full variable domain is SQTIHQWPATLVQPVGSPLSLECTVEGTSNPNLYWYRQAAGRGLQLLFYSVGIGQISSEVPQNLSASRPQDRQFILSSKKLLLSDSGFYLCAWSASYGDTTNEKLFFGSGTQLSVL.

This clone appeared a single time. For the CDR3, the DNA is TGTGCCACCAATGACAGGGGAGCTGGAAACACCATATATTTT. The encoded protein is CATNDRGAGNTIYF. The J gene is TRBJ1-3, the V gene TRBV15; 8 bases map to TRBD1. Germline V gene lookup returns CDR1 LNHNV and CDR2 YYDKDF (reference sequence). The V segment lost 7 bases and the J segment 2 bases; nucleotides outside the gene matches: 4. The CDR3 consists of 14 residues. Full variable domain (rest looked up from reference TRBV15 and TRBJ1-3): DAMVIQNPRYQVTQFGKPVTLSCSQTLNHNVMYWYQQKSSQAPKLLFHYYDKDFNNEADTPDNFQSRRPNTSFCFLDIRSPGLGDTAMYLCATNDRGAGNTIYFGEGSWLTVV.

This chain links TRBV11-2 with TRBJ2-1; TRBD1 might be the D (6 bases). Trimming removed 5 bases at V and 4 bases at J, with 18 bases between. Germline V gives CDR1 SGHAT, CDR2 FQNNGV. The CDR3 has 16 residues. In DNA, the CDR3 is TGTGCCAGCAGCCCGTTAGCTAGGGGGAAGTACAATGAGCAGTTCTTC. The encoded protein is CASSPLARGKYNEQFF.

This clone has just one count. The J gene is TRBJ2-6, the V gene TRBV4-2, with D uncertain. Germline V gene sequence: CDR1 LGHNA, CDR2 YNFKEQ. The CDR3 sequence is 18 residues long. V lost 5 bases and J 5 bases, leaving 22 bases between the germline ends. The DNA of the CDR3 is TGTGCCAGCAGCACAGTACCCAGGTTACAAAGTCGGGCCAACGTCCTGACTTTC. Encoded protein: CASSTVPRLQSRANVLTF.

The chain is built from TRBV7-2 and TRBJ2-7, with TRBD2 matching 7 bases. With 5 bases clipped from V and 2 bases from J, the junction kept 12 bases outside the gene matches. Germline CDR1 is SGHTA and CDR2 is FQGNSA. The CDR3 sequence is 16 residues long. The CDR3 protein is CASSPRLAATAYEQYF. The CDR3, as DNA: TGTGCCAGCAGCCCAAGACTAGCCGCAACCGCCTACGAGCAGTACTTC. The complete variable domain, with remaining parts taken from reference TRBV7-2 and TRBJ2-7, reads GAGVSQSPSNKVTEKGKDVELRCDPISGHTALYWYRQSLGQGLEFLIYFQGNSAPDKSGLPSDRFSAERTGGSVSTLTIQRTQQEDSAVYLCASSPRLAATAYEQYFGPGTRLTVT.

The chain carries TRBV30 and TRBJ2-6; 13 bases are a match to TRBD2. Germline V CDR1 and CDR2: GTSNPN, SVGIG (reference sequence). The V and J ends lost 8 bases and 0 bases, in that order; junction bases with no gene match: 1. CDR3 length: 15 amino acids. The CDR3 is CAGTSGVSGANVLTF. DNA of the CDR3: TGTGCCGGGACTAGCGGGGTCTCTGGGGCCAACGTCCTGACTTTC.

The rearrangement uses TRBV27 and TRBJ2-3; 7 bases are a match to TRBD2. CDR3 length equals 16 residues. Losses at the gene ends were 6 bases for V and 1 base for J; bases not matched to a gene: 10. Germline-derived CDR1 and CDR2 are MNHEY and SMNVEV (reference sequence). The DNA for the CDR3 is TGTGCCAGCAGAGACGGTGGGCTAGCGGGCACAGATACGCAGTATTTT. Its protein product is CASRDGGLAGTDTQYF.